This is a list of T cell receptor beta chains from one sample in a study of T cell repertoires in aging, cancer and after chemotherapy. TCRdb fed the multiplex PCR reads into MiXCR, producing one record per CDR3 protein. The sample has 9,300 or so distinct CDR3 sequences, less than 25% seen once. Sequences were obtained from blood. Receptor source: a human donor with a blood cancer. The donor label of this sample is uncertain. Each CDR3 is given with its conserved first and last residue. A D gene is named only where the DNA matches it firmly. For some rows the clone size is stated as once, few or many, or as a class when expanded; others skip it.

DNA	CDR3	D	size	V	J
TGTGCCACCAGCAGAGATTCCGAACAGGGTATCTACGAGCAGTACTTC	CATSRDSEQGIYEQYF	-	-	TRBV15	TRBJ2-7
TGTGCCAGCAGTTTAGCGGGACAGGGAAATTCACCCCTCCACTTT	CASSLAGQGNSPLHF	TRBD1	-	TRBV12-3/TRBV12-4	TRBJ1-6
TGCGCCAGCAGCGGCCGGACAGTGGGTCGTTCTGAAGCTTTCTTT	CASSGRTVGRSEAFF	-	-	TRBV5-1	TRBJ1-1
TGTGCCAGCAGTTTATTCGCCAGGGATGAAGCTTTCTTT	CASSLFARDEAFF	-	-	TRBV27	TRBJ1-1
TGTGCCAGCAGTTTTTGGACTAAAGATACGCAGTATTTT	CASSFWTKDTQYF	-	-	TRBV12-3/TRBV12-4	TRBJ2-3
-	CSAIFAPTYEQYF	-	-	TRBV20-1	TRBJ2-7
TGTGCCAGCTCACCAGACAGCGGGGGGCTTTACAATGAGCAGTTCTTC	CASSPDSGGLYNEQFF	TRBD2	many	TRBV18	TRBJ2-1
TGTGCCAGTAAACAGGGGTCCTACGAGCAGTACTTC	CASKQGSYEQYF	TRBD1	medium-sized	TRBV27	TRBJ2-7
TGTGCCACCCTCTTGATAGCGGGATTCAATGAGCAGTTCTTC	CATLLIAGFNEQFF	TRBD2	-	TRBV2	TRBJ2-1
TGTGCCAGCAGCCAACAAGTTTTCTACGAGCAGTACTTC	CASSQQVFYEQYF	-	-	TRBV6-5	TRBJ2-7
TGCGCCAGCAGCTTGGGAGCGGGAGAGTTCAATGAGCAGTTCTTC	CASSLGAGEFNEQFF	TRBD2	-	TRBV5-6	TRBJ2-1
TGTGCCAGCAGCACGGGACTAGCGGGAGAGGAGTACTTC	CASSTGLAGEEYF	TRBD2	-	TRBV12-3/TRBV12-4	TRBJ2-5
TGTGCCAGCAGAATCGGACAGGCTAATCAGCCCCAGCATTTT	CASRIGQANQPQHF	TRBD1	-	TRBV12-3/TRBV12-4	TRBJ1-5
TGTGCCAGCAGCTTGTCCAGCGGGGGAAACACCATATATTTT	CASSLSSGGNTIYF	-	-	TRBV5-4	TRBJ1-3
TGTGCCAGCAGTTCTTGGGGTGAAGACACTGAAGCTTTCTTT	CASSSWGEDTEAFF	-	few	TRBV6-5	TRBJ1-1
TGTGCCAGCAGCACCAGGGGGGCAGCCATCTATGGCTACACCTTC	CASSTRGAAIYGYTF	TRBD1	-	TRBV13	TRBJ1-2
TGTGCCAGCAGTCAAGGGGCTGAAGCTTTCTTT	CASSQGAEAFF	-	-	TRBV12-3/TRBV12-4	TRBJ1-1
TGTGCCAGCAGCCCCCGTCAGGGGGCTGTAGGACAAGAGACCCAGTACTTC	CASSPRQGAVGQETQYF	TRBD1	-	TRBV7-9	TRBJ2-5
TGTGCCAGCAGTTTGGGAGGCTCGCGCTCCTACGAGCAGTACTTC	CASSLGGSRSYEQYF	-	medium-sized	TRBV27	TRBJ2-7
TGTGCCACCGGCATTCAGAGGACTGAAGCTTTCTTT	CATGIQRTEAFF	-	few	TRBV15	TRBJ1-1
TGTGCCAGCAGTTACGCGGACGGTGGAAATACGCAGTATTTT	CASSYADGGNTQYF	-	medium-sized	TRBV6-5	TRBJ2-3
TGTGCCAGCAAACGGGGGGGAGAAGAGCAGTACTTC	CASKRGGEEQYF	TRBD2	-	TRBV6-2/TRBV6-3	TRBJ2-7
TGTGCCAGCAGTTTGACTAGCGGGAGCTCCTACGAGCAGTACTTC	CASSLTSGSSYEQYF	TRBD2	-	TRBV12-3/TRBV12-4	TRBJ2-7
TGTGCCAGCAGCTTAGTTCCAGGGCTAGCGGGAGGATTGGAGACCCAGTACTTC	CASSLVPGLAGGLETQYF	TRBD2	-	TRBV7-2	TRBJ2-5
TGTGCCAGCAGTACAGGGAACGATGACACCATATATTTT	CASSTGNDDTIYF	-	-	TRBV6-6	TRBJ1-3
TGTGCCAGCAGCTTAGATCTAGCGGGAGGGCCGGTTTACGAGCAGTACTTC	CASSLDLAGGPVYEQYF	TRBD2	-	TRBV11-2	TRBJ2-7
TGTGCCATCAGTGAACCCGGGACAGGGGCTGAAAAACTGTTTTTT	CAISEPGTGAEKLFF	TRBD1	few	TRBV10-3	TRBJ1-4
TGTGCCAGCAATACCCACAGGGGGGCAGTGCCTGAAGCTTTCTTT	CASNTHRGAVPEAFF	TRBD1	-	TRBV6-1	TRBJ1-1
TGTGCCACGCTAGCCGCCAACCAAGAGACCCAGTACTTC	CATLAANQETQYF	-	few	TRBV15	TRBJ2-5
TGTGCCAGCTCACCCAAGACAGGGGCTGGGGCTTTCTTT	CASSPKTGAGAFF	TRBD1	many	TRBV18	TRBJ1-1
TGTGCCTGGACTAGCGGGAGGGAGACCCAGTACTTC	CAWTSGRETQYF	TRBD2	medium-sized	TRBV30	TRBJ2-5
TGTGCCTGGAGCGTGGGACAGGGCTACCAGCAGTACTTC	CAWSVGQGYQQYF	TRBD1	-	TRBV30	TRBJ2-7
TGTGCCAGCAGCTTAGCCCCAGCGGGAGCCTACAATGAGCAGTTCTTC	CASSLAPAGAYNEQFF	TRBD2	medium-sized	TRBV7-6	TRBJ2-1
TGTGCAAGCAGGATAACGGGAGGGCGAACCGGGGAGCTGTTTTTT	CASRITGGRTGELFF	TRBD2	-	TRBV12-3/TRBV12-4	TRBJ2-2
TGTGCCAGCACCAAACAGGGGGCCAACGTCCTGACTTTC	CASTKQGANVLTF	-	-	TRBV6-1	TRBJ2-6
TGTGCCAGCAGCTTAGAAGGCCCGACTAGCGGGAGGTTCTATAACACCGGGGAGCTGTTTTTT	CASSLEGPTSGRFYNTGELFF	TRBD2	few	TRBV7-9	TRBJ2-2
TGCAGTGCTAGAGATCAAAAATTCGGGAGCGGGAGGGCCTTCGGGTATTTT	CSARDQKFGSGRAFGYF	TRBD2	few	TRBV20-1	TRBJ2-3
TGTGCCGGGGGGCGGGAGGAAGAGACCCAGTACTTC	CAGGREEETQYF	TRBD2	many	TRBV6-5	TRBJ2-5
TGTGCCAGCAGCGACCGCCCAGGGTTAGGAAACACCATATATTTT	CASSDRPGLGNTIYF	-	few	TRBV7-9	TRBJ1-3
TGCGCCAGCAGGTTCGGGACTAGCGTCCCAGATACGCAGTATTTT	CASRFGTSVPDTQYF	TRBD2	-	TRBV5-1	TRBJ2-3
TGCGCCAGCAGGGGTTGGGACACTGAAGCTTTCTTT	CASRGWDTEAFF	-	-	TRBV10-1	TRBJ1-1
TGCAGCGTTGAGGAAGAGACCCAGTACTTC	CSVEEETQYF	-	medium-sized	TRBV29-1	TRBJ2-5
TGTGCCAGCACCCGAGGGGTAGGGGCTAACTATGGCTACACCTTC	CASTRGVGANYGYTF	-	-	TRBV6-5	TRBJ1-2
TGCGCCAGCAGCTTTTGGAAGGGCTCCTACAATGAGCAGTTCTTC	CASSFWKGSYNEQFF	-	-	TRBV5-1	TRBJ2-1
TGTGCCAGCAGCTTCGTCAGGGGAGGTTCTGAAGCTTTCTTT	CASSFVRGGSEAFF	-	many	TRBV5-6	TRBJ1-1
TGTGCCAGTAGTAGCCTAGCGCGCTCCTACGAGCAGTACTTC	CASSSLARSYEQYF	-	medium-sized	TRBV19	TRBJ2-7
TGCGCCAGCAGCTTATCTAGCGGGACCTACAATGAGCAGTTCTTC	CASSLSSGTYNEQFF	TRBD2	many	TRBV5-1	TRBJ2-1